These T cell receptor beta chains were read from a single sample in a study of T cell repertoires in cytomegalovirus infection. TCRdb itself ran the reads through MiXCR, one entry per CDR3 protein. Of approximately 500,000 distinct CDR3 sequences in the sample, roughly 34% were seen once. For these receptors, no antigen is known. This material consisted of cultured PBMCs, taken from culture after CMV antigen stimulation. Every receptor here comes from a human donor in good health (CMV status not recorded). Some clones in this sample may be carry-over from other donors' samples. CDR3s include the opening cysteine and the closing phenylalanine or tryptophan. The order of the fields is D gene, clone size, J gene, V gene, CDR3 protein, CDR3 DNA. The D gene is left open where the match is weak. Clone size is not always given. Where it is, it says once, few, many or a class for expanded clones.

. . TRBJ1-2 TRBV5-8 CASSWPGRAPYGYTF TGTGCCAGCAGCTGGCCGGGGCGGGCCCCCTATGGCTACACCTTC
. . TRBJ2-2 TRBV7-2 CASNVAGELFF TGTGCCAGCAACGTAGCCGGGGAGCTGTTTTTT
. . TRBJ1-2 TRBV6-2/TRBV6-3 CASSYSSVNGDYGYTF TGTGCCAGCAGTTACTCGTCGGTTAACGGAGACTATGGCTACACCTTC
. few TRBJ2-7 TRBV7-2 CASSAHGPEVEQYF TGTGCCAGCAGCGCTCATGGCCCAGAAGTCGAGCAGTACTTC
. few TRBJ2-6 TRBV7-2 CASSWTGTIDSGANVLTF TGTGCCAGCAGCTGGACCGGGACAATCGACTCTGGGGCCAACGTCCTGACTTTC
TRBD2 few TRBJ2-1 TRBV5-4 CASSPGLPNNEQFF TGTGCCAGCAGCCCGGGACTACCGAACAATGAGCAGTTCTTC
. few TRBJ2-3 TRBV14 CASSQYGGISTDTQYF TGTGCCAGCAGCCAATACGGAGGAATCAGCACAGATACGCAGTATTTT
. . TRBJ2-1 TRBV5-6 CASSLQSRQILRF TGTGCCAGCAGCTTGCAGTCTCGTCAGATCCTCCGATTC
. . TRBJ1-6 TRBV7-2 CASSLDLSYNSPLHF TGTGCCAGCAGCTTGGACCTATCCTATAATTCACCCCTCCACTTT
TRBD1 . TRBJ1-6 TRBV28 CASSSTGDHSPLHF TGTGCCAGCAGTTCGACAGGGGATCATTCACCCCTCCACTTT
. . TRBJ2-1 TRBV4-2 CASSQGVNEQFF TGTGCCAGCAGCCAAGGGGTGAATGAGCAGTTCTTC
TRBD1 few TRBJ1-1 TRBV12-3/TRBV12-4 CASSLAPGTVRYIF TGTGCCAGCAGTTTAGCTCCCGGGACAGTTCGTTATATTTTT
. once TRBJ2-1 TRBV24-1 CATSNYGSSYNEQFF TGTGCCACCAGTAACTACGGGAGCTCCTACAATGAGCAGTTCTTC
. . TRBJ1-2 TRBV4-2 CASSQDEGWNGYTF TGTGCCAGCAGCCAAGATGAAGGGTGGAACGGCTACACCTTC
. many TRBJ2-2 TRBV7-2 CASSTGDWNTGELFF TGTGCCAGCAGCACCGGGGACTGGAACACCGGGGAGCTGTTTTTT
TRBD2 . TRBJ2-7 TRBV7-2 CASSSSRAGAAYEQYF TGTGCCAGCAGCTCGTCTCGGGCGGGAGCCGCCTACGAGCAGTACTTC
. . TRBJ1-5 TRBV15 CATSRDQAAEPQHF TGTGCCACCAGCAGAGATCAGGCGGCGGAGCCCCAGCATTTT
TRBD1 many TRBJ1-5 TRBV19 CASSNPWTGLSNQPQHF TGTGCCAGTAGTAACCCCTGGACAGGACTTAGCAATCAGCCCCAGCATTTT
TRBD1 . TRBJ2-2 TRBV6-2/TRBV6-3 CASSWNSGTGGGELFF TGTGCCAGCAGTTGGAATTCCGGGACAGGGGGCGGGGAGCTGTTTTTT
TRBD2 few TRBJ2-1 TRBV29-1 CSSMLAGGDEQFF TGCAGCTCTATGTTAGCGGGAGGGGATGAGCAGTTCTTC
TRBD1 few TRBJ2-3 TRBV24-1 CATSDHPPGQKTDTQYF TGTGCCACCAGTGACCATCCCCCGGGACAGAAAACAGATACGCAGTATTTT
TRBD1 . TRBJ2-1 TRBV29-1 CSANLGQYNEQFF TGCAGCGCCAATTTGGGACAGTACAATGAGCAGTTCTTC
. few TRBJ1-5 TRBV7-2 CASSLNSHQPQHF TGTGCCAGCAGCTTAAATAGCCATCAGCCCCAGCATTTT
. . TRBJ2-1 TRBV2 CASNYDRSRVGVYNEQFF TGTGCCAGCAATTATGACAGGAGCCGAGTGGGGGTCTACAATGAGCAGTTCTTC
TRBD1 many TRBJ1-4 TRBV7-8 CASSPRQGRGEKLFF TGTGCCAGCAGCCCGAGACAGGGGAGGGGTGAAAAACTGTTTTTT
TRBD2 . TRBJ2-4 TRBV2 CASSARTSAKNIQYF TGTGCCAGCAGTGCTAGGACTAGCGCCAAAAACATTCAGTACTTC
TRBD2 few TRBJ2-1 TRBV19 CASTGTSERIGEQFF TGTGCCAGTACCGGGACTAGTGAAAGGATAGGTGAGCAGTTCTTC
. few TRBJ1-1 TRBV15 CATSSDSTNTEAFF TGTGCCACCAGCAGCGACAGTACAAACACTGAAGCTTTCTTT
TRBD2 . TRBJ2-2 TRBV10-3 CAISEEGLDTGELFF TGTGCCATCAGTGAGGAGGGACTAGACACCGGGGAGCTGTTTTTT
. . TRBJ2-7 TRBV12-3/TRBV12-4 CASSRGPPIYEQYF TGTGCCAGCAGTCGGGGGCCCCCTATTTACGAGCAGTACTTC